The next 8 T cell receptor beta chains were all read from a single sample in a study of chemoradiotherapy in HPV16-positive cancers. Some clones are missing from TCRdb's copy, which holds only in-frame ones; the method was immunoSEQ multiplex PCR. This table has approximately 1,800 clones, about four fifths appearing once. Sequenced here: tumor tissue, sampled from a patient who underwent chemoradiotherapy. The receptor source for this set is a human donor with HPV-associated anogenital cancer.

The chain uses TRBV7-3 and TRBJ2-7, with D unclear. Trimming removed 2 bases from V and 2 bases from J, with 10 bases in between. Germline V gene data show CDR1 as SGHTA and CDR2 as FQGTGA. The CDR3 has 14 residues. CDR3 protein: CASSLGVGPYEQYF. Here the CDR3 DNA reads TGTGCCAGCAGCTTAGGGGTAGGCCCCTACGAGCAGTACTTC.

A single count supports this clone. The chain is built from TRBV11-3 and TRBJ2-2; unclear D gene. Germline V gives CDR1 SGHNT, CDR2 YENEEA. This CDR3 is 13 amino acids long. V gave up 9 bases and J gave up 2 bases, with 10 bases separating them. CDR3 coding DNA: TGTGCCAGTAAGGGCCCCAACACCGGGGAGCTGTTTTTT. This gives the protein CASKGPNTGELFF.

This rearrangement joins TRBV9 to TRBJ2-3; 7 bases are a match to TRBD2. Germline V gene data show CDR1 as SGDLS and CDR2 as YYNGEE. The CDR3 extends over 16 amino acids. Trimming at V came to 3 bases and at J to 4 bases, leaving 11 bases not matched to a gene. This chain's CDR3 is CASSAPTSKGSDTQYF. DNA of the CDR3: TGTGCCAGCAGCGCCCCGACTAGCAAAGGTTCAGATACGCAGTATTTT.

Only a few counts were recorded for this clone. The J gene is TRBJ2-1, the V gene TRBV9; 7 positions agree with TRBD2. This CDR3 has 14 amino acids. CDR1 is SGDLS and CDR2 is YYNGEE in the germline V gene. J was trimmed by 8 bases and V by 4 bases; bases with no gene match: 9. CDR3 bases: TGTGCCAGCAGCTTAGAGACTAGCATGGATGAGCAGTTCTTC. It specifies CASSLETSMDEQFF.

The chain couples TRBV7-3 to TRBJ2-7; maybe TRBD1 (6 bases). Trimming removed 1 base at V and 5 bases at J, with 15 bases between. This CDR3 spans 15 amino acids. Looked up from germline, CDR1 is SGHTA and CDR2 is FQGTGA. The CDR3 DNA is TGTGCCAGCAGCTTAATCCCAGGGACAAGAAACGAGCAGTACTTC. It yields the protein CASSLIPGTRNEQYF.

This sequence joins TRBV6-1 and TRBJ1-4; weak D call: TRBD1 (5 bases). The CDR3 is 14 residues long. V lost 6 bases and J 8 bases, leaving 16 bases between the germline ends. Germline values: CDR1 MNHNS, CDR2 SASEGT. The CDR3 loop reads CASSKDTGGEKLFF. CDR3 DNA: TGTGCCAGCAGCAAGGACACCGGTGGGGAAAAACTGTTTTTT.

The J gene is TRBJ2-7, the V gene TRBV2; weak D call: TRBD1 (5 bases). V lost 7 bases and J 7 bases, leaving 17 bases between the germline ends. The length of the CDR3 is 13 residues. Germline values: CDR1 SNHLY, CDR2 FYNNEI. The DNA of the CDR3 is TGTGCCAGCACCCATGGGGCAGGGTGGGAGCAGTACTTC. It yields the protein CASTHGAGWEQYF.

This chain links TRBV28 with TRBJ2-7, with D possibly TRBD2 on 6 matching bases. The germline V and J ends were trimmed by 2 bases and 0 bases, with 11 bases remaining between them. This CDR3 comprises 15 residues. Germline assignment: CDR1 MDHEN and CDR2 SYDVKM. The CDR3 loop is CASSLGVGGSYEQYF. The CDR3 DNA sequence: TGTGCCAGCAGTTTAGGGGTGGGGGGCTCCTACGAGCAGTACTTC.